One and the same sample provided the 19 T cell receptor beta chains below, sequenced in a study of response to subunit inactivated influenza vaccine. Each CDR3 protein is one row after TCRdb ran MiXCR on the RT-PCR reads. The sample lists 500,000 to 600,000 distinct CDR3 sequences, approximately 12% seen once, with 10% to 13% in the top ten. This material consisted of PBMCs from blood, taken on the day of vaccination. The receptor set was obtained from a man in his fifties who received an inactivated influenza vaccine.

Judged by abundance, this clonotype is large. This chain links TRBV28 with TRBJ2-7; D might be TRBD2 (7 bases). Germline CDR1 MDHEN, CDR2 SYDVKM. Trimming removed 2 bases from V and 1 base from J, with 12 bases in between. The CDR3 loop spans 15 amino acids. As DNA, the CDR3 is TGTGCCAGCAGTTTAAGGGGGGGCGGTTCCTACGAGCAGTACTTC. This translates into CASSLRGGGSYEQYF.

V usage is TRBV6-2 or TRBV6-3 and J usage is TRBJ2-7; 8 bases match TRBD1. Losses at the gene ends were 11 bases for V and 5 bases for J; bases not matched to a gene: 8. The CDR3 runs 12 residues. Germline values: CDR1 MNHEY, CDR2 SVGEGT. The CDR3, as DNA: TGTGCCTGCAACAGGGGGTCCAACGAGCAGTACTTC. This translates into CACNRGSNEQYF.

This clonotype was seen many times. Here the CDR3 reads CASSFQGAYEQYF. CDR3 coding DNA: TGTGCCAGCAGTTTTCAGGGGGCCTACGAGCAGTACTTC. The V and J genes are TRBV27 and TRBJ2-7, with 7 bases fitting TRBD1. Looked up from germline, CDR1 is MNHEY and CDR2 is SMNVEV (reference sequence). The CDR3 spans 13 residues. Germline trimming cut 3 bases from V and 2 bases from J; bases unmatched to any gene: 1.

This chain joins TRBV7-2 and TRBJ2-7, with 9 bases matching TRBD2. The CDR3 consists of 13 residues. Germline V CDR1 and CDR2: SGHTA, FQGNSA. V trimming: 2 bases; J trimming: 6 bases; junction bases outside the gene matches: 2. The CDR3 DNA reads TGTGCCAGCAGCTTAATACTAGCGGGCGAGCAGTACTTC. Translated: CASSLILAGEQYF.

The chain employs TRBV12-3 or TRBV12-4 and TRBJ2-7; 9 bases map to TRBD2. Germline trimming cut 8 bases from V and 1 base from J; bases unmatched to any gene: 3. The CDR3 spans 13 residues. The CDR3 sequence is CASGSGSSYEQYF. DNA of the CDR3: TGTGCCAGCGGTAGCGGGAGTTCCTACGAGCAGTACTTC.

In this sample, this clonotype turned up a few times. This chain joins TRBV27 and TRBJ2-1; D perhaps matches TRBD2 (5 bases). V lost 7 bases and J lost 3, with 22 bases in between. The CDR3 loop spans 17 amino acids. Germline CDR1 MNHEY, CDR2 SMNVEV (reference sequence). The CDR3 DNA follows: TGTGCCAGCACCCCCGGACTGCCTACAATCCTCTACAATGAGCAGTTCTTC. Encoded protein: CASTPGLPTILYNEQFF.

The rearrangement uses TRBV20-1 and TRBJ2-3; no firm D call. CDR1 is DFQATT, CDR2 SNEGSKA, per germline (reference sequence). V was pared by 0 bases and J by 6 bases, with 13 bases between. The length of the CDR3 is 14 residues. For the CDR3, the DNA is TGCAGTGCTAGAGACCCAAGGGCCGGGGATACGCAGTATTTT. Encoded protein: CSARDPRAGDTQYF.

The V and J genes are TRBV4-2 and TRBJ2-3, with D perhaps matching TRBD2 (6 bases). In germline, CDR1 is LGHNA, CDR2 YNFKEQ. V gave up 6 bases and J gave up 3 bases, with 16 bases separating them. This CDR3 is 15 amino acids long. The CDR3 DNA follows: TGTGCCAGCAGAAAGGGCACTAGCAGGACAGATACGCAGTATTTT. Protein: CASRKGTSRTDTQYF.

In its sample, this clonotype was seen many times. The genes are TRBV2 and TRBJ2-7; perhaps TRBD2 as D (5 bases). This CDR3 contains 12 residues. Germline CDR1 is SNHLY and CDR2 is FYNNEI. The V and J ends lost 7 bases and 0 bases respectively, with 7 bases between them. CDR3 loop: CASKADSYEQYF. For the CDR3, the DNA is TGTGCCAGCAAAGCGGACTCCTACGAGCAGTACTTC.

This clonotype appeared a few times. V is TRBV4-1 and J is TRBJ2-3; tentatively, D is TRBD2 (6 bases). This CDR3 is built from 11 residues. Germline assignment: CDR1 MGHRA and CDR2 YSYEKL. The V and J ends lost 10 bases and 5 bases respectively, with 10 bases between them. The CDR3 loop reads CATRAGDTQYF. The CDR3, as DNA: TGCGCCACCAGAGCGGGAGATACGCAGTATTTT.

This clonotype has only a few counts. This chain links TRBV12-3 or TRBV12-4 with TRBJ2-5; possible D gene TRBD2, 5 bases. Between the trimmed V and J ends, which lost 5 bases and 0 bases, there was a span of 10 bases. This CDR3 spans 14 amino acids. The CDR3 nucleotides read TGTGCCAGCAGTATCAGCGGACACCAAGAGACCCAGTACTTC. Its protein product is CASSISGHQETQYF.

The sample holds a few counts of this clonotype. The chain combines TRBV15 with TRBJ2-5; D uncertain. The length of the CDR3 is 13 residues. Trimming took 5 bases from V and 3 from J, leaving 10 bases between them. Germline CDR1 reads LNHNV; CDR2 reads YYDKDF (reference sequence). The CDR3 protein is CATSPSVKETQYF. The DNA of the CDR3 is TGTGCCACCAGCCCCAGCGTTAAAGAGACCCAGTACTTC.

The genes are TRBV4-2 and TRBJ2-3; 9 bases agree with TRBD2. Germline V gene sequence: CDR1 LGHNA, CDR2 YNFKEQ. V gave up 0 bases and J gave up 0 bases; unmatched junction bases: 1. This CDR3 spans 16 amino acids. For the CDR3, the DNA is TGTGCCAGCAGCCAAGATCTAGCGGGGAGCACAGATACGCAGTATTTT. This sequence encodes CASSQDLAGSTDTQYF.

CDR3 DNA sequence: TGTGCCAGCAGTTCAGGGGGCAACGGAGAGACCCAGTACTTC. Translating gives CASSSGGNGETQYF. The chain joins TRBV27 to TRBJ2-5, with 8 bases identical to TRBD1. CDR1 is MNHEY, CDR2 SMNVEV, per germline (reference sequence). This CDR3 region has 14 residues. The V gene end was trimmed by 4 bases and the J gene end by 4 bases; junction bases not matched to a gene: 5.

The rearrangement uses TRBV7-8 and TRBJ2-1; no clear D gene. The CDR3 contains 13 residues. The V end lost 5 bases, the J end lost 6 bases, and 11 bases lay between the germline ends. Germline CDR1 SGHVS, CDR2 FQNEAQ. Here the CDR3 DNA reads TGTGCCAGCAGCGGGGAACCCCGCAATGAGCAGTTCTTC. Its protein is CASSGEPRNEQFF.

In its sample, this clonotype was seen a few times. Here the CDR3 reads CASSSDRAQFYEQYF. The CDR3 DNA reads as TGTGCCAGCAGTTCGGACAGGGCACAGTTCTACGAGCAGTACTTC. The chain recombines TRBV6-5 with TRBJ2-7, with 8 bases aligning to TRBD1. The CDR3 covers 15 residues. The V segment lost 4 bases and the J segment 3 bases; nucleotides outside the gene matches: 8. The germline CDR1 and CDR2 sequences are MNHEY and SVGAGI.

The chain recombines TRBV7-9 with TRBJ1-6; D not certain. This CDR3 spans 14 amino acids. CDR1 SEHNR and CDR2 FQNEAQ come from the germline V gene (reference sequence). Trimming shortened V by 8 bases and J by 4 bases, and 12 bases separated the two germline ends. CDR3 sequence: CASEDGQYNSPLHF. CDR3 nucleotide sequence: TGTGCCAGCGAAGACGGCCAGTATAATTCACCCCTCCACTTT.

The rearrangement joins TRBV20-1 to TRBJ2-1; possibly TRBD1 for D (5 bases). The length of the CDR3 is 14 residues. Germline loops: CDR1 DFQATT, CDR2 SNEGSKA (reference sequence). Between the trimmed V and J ends, which lost 0 bases and 3 bases, there was a span of 9 bases. CDR3 nucleotides: TGCAGTGCTAGAGATGACAGAGACTACAATGAGCAGTTCTTC. Residues: CSARDDRDYNEQFF.

This clonotype was observed a handful of times. J is TRBJ1-5 and V is TRBV12-3 or TRBV12-4, with D unresolved. Trimming left V 1 base short and J 2 bases short, with 9 bases between. This CDR3 has 15 amino acids. The CDR3 sequence: CASSLGLGRNQPQHF. The DNA for the CDR3 is TGTGCCAGCAGTTTAGGTTTGGGTCGCAATCAGCCCCAGCATTTT.